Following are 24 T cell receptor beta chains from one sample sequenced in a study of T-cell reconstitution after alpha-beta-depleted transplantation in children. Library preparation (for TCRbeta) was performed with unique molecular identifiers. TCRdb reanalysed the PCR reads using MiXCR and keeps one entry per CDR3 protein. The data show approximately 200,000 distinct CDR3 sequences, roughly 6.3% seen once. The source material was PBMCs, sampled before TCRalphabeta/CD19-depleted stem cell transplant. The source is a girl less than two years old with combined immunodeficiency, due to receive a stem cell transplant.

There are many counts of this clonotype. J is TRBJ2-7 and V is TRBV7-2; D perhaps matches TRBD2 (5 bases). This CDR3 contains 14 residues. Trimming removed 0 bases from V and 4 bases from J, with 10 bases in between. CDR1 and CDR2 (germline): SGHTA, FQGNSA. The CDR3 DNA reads TGTGCCAGCAGCTTAGCGGGGAGTACGTACGAGCAGTACTTC. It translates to CASSLAGSTYEQYF.

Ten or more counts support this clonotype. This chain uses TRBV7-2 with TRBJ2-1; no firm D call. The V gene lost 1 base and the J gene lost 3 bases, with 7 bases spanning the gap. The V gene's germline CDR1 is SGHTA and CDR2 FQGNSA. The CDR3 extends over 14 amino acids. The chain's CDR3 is CASSLGPDYNEQFF. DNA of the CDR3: TGTGCCAGCAGCTTAGGGCCAGACTACAATGAGCAGTTCTTC.

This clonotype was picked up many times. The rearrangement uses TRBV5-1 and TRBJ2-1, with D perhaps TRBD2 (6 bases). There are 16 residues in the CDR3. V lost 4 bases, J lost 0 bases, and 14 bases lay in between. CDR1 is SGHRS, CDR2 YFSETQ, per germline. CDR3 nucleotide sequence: TGCGCCAGCAGCCAAAGGTTAGCGGACTCCTACAATGAGCAGTTCTTC. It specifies CASSQRLADSYNEQFF. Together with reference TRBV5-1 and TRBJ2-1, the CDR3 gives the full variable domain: KAGVTQTPRYLIKTRGQQVTLSCSPISGHRSVSWYQQTPGQGLQFLFEYFSETQRNKGNFPGRFSGRQFSNSRSEMNVSTLELGDSALYLCASSQRLADSYNEQFFGPGTRLTVL.

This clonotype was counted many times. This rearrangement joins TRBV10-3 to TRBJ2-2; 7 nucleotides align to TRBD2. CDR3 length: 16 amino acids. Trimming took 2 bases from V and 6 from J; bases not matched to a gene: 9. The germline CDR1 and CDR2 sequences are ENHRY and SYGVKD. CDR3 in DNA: TGTGCCATCAGTGAGGCGCCACGGCTAGCGGCCGGGGAGCTGTTTTTT. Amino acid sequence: CAISEAPRLAAGELFF.

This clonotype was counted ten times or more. This CDR3 reads CASSGGAGFFDEQFF. CDR3 nucleotide sequence: TGTGCCAGCAGTGGGGGAGCGGGATTCTTCGATGAGCAGTTCTTC. The V and J genes are TRBV6-1 and TRBJ2-1, with 7 positions matching TRBD2. Losses at the gene ends were 4 bases for V and 8 bases for J; bases not matched to a gene: 11. This CDR3 comprises 15 residues. Germline V gene data show CDR1 as MNHNS and CDR2 as SASEGT.

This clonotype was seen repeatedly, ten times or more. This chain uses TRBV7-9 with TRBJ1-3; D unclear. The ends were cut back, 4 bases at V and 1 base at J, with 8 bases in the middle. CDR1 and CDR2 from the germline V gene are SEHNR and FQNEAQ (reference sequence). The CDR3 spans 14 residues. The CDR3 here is CASSSTDSGNTIYF. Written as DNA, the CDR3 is TGTGCCAGCAGCTCCACAGATTCTGGAAACACCATATATTTT.

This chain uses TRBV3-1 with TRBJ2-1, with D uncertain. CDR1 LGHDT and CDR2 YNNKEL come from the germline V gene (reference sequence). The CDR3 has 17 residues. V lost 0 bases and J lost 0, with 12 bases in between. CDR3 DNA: TGTGCCAGCAGCCAAGATGTAGCACAATACTCCTACAATGAGCAGTTCTTC. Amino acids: CASSQDVAQYSYNEQFF.

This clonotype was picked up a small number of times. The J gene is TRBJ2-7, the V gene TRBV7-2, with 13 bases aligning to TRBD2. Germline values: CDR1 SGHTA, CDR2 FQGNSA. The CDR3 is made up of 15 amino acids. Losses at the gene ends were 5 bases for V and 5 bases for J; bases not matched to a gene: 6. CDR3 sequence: CASSPGLAGVHEQYF. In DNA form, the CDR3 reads TGTGCCAGCAGCCCTGGACTAGCGGGAGTTCACGAGCAGTACTTC.

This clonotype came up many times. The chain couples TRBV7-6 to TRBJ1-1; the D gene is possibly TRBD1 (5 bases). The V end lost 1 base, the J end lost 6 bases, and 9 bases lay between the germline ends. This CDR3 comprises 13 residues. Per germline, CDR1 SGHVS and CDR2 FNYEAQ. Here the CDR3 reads CASSLVGVAEAFF. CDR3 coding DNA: TGTGCCAGCAGCTTAGTGGGGGTAGCTGAAGCTTTCTTT.

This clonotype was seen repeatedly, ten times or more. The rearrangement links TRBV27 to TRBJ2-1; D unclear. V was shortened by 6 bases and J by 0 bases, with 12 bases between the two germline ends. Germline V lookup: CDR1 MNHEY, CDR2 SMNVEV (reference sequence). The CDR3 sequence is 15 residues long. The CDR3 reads CASRPRSPSYNEQFF. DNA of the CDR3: TGTGCCAGCAGGCCGCGATCTCCCTCCTACAATGAGCAGTTCTTC.

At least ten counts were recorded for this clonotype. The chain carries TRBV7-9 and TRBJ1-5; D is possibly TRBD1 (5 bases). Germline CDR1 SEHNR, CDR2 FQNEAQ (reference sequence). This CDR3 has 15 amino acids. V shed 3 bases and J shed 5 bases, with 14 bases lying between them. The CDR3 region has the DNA TGTGCCAGCAGCTTGGGGCGGTTTGAACATCAGCCCCAGCATTTT. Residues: CASSLGRFEHQPQHF. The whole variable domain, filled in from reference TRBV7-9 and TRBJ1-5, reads DTGVSQNPRHKITKRGQNVTFRCDPISEHNRLYWYRQTLGQGPEFLTYFQNEAQLEKSRLLSDRFSAERPKGSFSTLEIQRTEQGDSAMYLCASSLGRFEHQPQHFGDGTRLSIL.

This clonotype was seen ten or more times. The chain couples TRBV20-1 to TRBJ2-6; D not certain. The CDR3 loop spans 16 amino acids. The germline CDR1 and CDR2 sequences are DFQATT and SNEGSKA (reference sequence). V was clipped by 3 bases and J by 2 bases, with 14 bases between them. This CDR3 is CSASRPPGAGANVLTF. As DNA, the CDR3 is TGCAGTGCTAGTCGGCCCCCCGGAGCTGGGGCCAACGTCCTGACTTTC.

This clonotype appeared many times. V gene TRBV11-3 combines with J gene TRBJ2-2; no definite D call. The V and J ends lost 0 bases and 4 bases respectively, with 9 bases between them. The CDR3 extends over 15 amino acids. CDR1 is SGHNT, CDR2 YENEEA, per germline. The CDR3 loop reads CASSLDRTLTGELFF. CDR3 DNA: TGTGCCAGCAGCTTAGATCGGACCCTCACCGGGGAGCTGTTTTTT. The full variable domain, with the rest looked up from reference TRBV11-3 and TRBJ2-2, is EAGVVQSPRYKIIEKKQPVAFWCNPISGHNTLYWYLQNLGQGPELLIRYENEEAVDDSQLPKDRFSAERLKGVDSTLKIQPAELGDSAVYLCASSLDRTLTGELFFGEGSRLTVL.

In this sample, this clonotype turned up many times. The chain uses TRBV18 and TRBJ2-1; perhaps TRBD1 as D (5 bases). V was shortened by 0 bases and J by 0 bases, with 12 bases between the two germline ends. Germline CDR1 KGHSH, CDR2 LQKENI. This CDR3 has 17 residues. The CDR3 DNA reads TGTGCCAGCTCACCACCGCGTACAGGCTTCTCCTACAATGAGCAGTTCTTC. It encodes CASSPPRTGFSYNEQFF.

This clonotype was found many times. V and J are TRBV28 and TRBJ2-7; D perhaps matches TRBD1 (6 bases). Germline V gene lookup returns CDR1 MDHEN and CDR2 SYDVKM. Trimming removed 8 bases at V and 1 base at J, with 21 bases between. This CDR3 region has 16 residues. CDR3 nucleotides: TGTGCCAGCGTGGACGCAGGGGACATTGGGTCCTACGAGCAGTACTTC. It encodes CASVDAGDIGSYEQYF.

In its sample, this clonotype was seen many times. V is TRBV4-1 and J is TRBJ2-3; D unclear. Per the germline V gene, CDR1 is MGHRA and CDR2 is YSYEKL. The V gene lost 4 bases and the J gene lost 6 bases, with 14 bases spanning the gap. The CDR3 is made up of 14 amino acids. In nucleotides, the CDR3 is TGCGCCAGCAGCCGGTTGGGGTGGGCGGATACGCAGTATTTT. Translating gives CASSRLGWADTQYF.

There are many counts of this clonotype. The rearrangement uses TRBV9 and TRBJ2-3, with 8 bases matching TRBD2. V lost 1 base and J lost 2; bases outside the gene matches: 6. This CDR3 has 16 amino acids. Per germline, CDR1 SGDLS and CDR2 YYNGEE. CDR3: CASSVRREASTDTQYF. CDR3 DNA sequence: TGTGCCAGCAGCGTAAGGCGGGAGGCCTCCACAGATACGCAGTATTTT.

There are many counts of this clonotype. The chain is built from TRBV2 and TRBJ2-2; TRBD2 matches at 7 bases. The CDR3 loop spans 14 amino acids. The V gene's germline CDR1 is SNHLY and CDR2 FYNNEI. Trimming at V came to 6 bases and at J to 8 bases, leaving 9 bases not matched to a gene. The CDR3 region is CASREGLSTGELFF. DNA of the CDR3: TGTGCCAGCAGAGAGGGACTAAGCACGGGGGAGCTGTTTTTT.

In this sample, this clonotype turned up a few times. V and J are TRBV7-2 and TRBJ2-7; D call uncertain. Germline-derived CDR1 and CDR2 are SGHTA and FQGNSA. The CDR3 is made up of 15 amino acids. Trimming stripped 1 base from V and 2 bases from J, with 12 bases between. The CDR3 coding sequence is TGTGCCAGCAGCTTAGGGCCGGAGACGACCTACGAGCAGTACTTC. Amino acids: CASSLGPETTYEQYF.

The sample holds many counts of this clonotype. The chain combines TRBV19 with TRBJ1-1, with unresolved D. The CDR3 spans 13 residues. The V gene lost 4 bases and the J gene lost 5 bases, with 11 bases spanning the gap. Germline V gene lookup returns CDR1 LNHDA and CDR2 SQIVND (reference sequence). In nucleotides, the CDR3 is TGTGCCAGTAGTAAAGAAGACCGGACTGAAGCTTTCTTT. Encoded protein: CASSKEDRTEAFF.

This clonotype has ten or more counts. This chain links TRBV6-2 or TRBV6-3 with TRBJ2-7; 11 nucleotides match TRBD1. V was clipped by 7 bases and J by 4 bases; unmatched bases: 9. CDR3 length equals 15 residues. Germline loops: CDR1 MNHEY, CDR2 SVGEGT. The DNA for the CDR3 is TGTGCCAGCACCGCCCGGACAGGGGGCACGTACGAGCAGTACTTC. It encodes CASTARTGGTYEQYF.

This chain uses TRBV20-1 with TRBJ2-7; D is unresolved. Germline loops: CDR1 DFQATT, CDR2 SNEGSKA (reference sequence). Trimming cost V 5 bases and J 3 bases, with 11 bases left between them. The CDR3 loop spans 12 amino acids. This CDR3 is CSAFRSFYEQYF. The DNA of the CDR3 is TGCAGTGCTTTTCGGAGTTTCTACGAGCAGTACTTC.

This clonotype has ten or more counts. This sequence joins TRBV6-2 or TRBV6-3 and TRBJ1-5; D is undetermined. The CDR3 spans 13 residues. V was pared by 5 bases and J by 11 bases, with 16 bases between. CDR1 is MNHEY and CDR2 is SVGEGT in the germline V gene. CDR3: CASSLPPGLTQHF. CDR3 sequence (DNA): TGTGCCAGCAGTCTTCCCCCGGGATTGACCCAGCATTTT.

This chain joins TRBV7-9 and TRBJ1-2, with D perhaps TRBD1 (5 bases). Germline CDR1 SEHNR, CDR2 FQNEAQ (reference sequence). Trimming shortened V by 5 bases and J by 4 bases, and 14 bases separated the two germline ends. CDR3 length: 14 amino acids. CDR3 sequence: CASSRQGYGYGYTF. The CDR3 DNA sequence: TGTGCCAGCAGCCGTCAGGGCTACGGCTATGGCTACACCTTC.